This TCR beta chain was recorded in a study of T cell changes during pregnancy in multiple sclerosis. The table came from immunoSEQ multiplex PCR; TCRdb's copy has only in-frame clones and leaves some out. The sample shows about 51,000 clones, roughly 94% of them seen only once. Here the sequenced sample was CD4+ T cells from peripheral blood mononuclear cells, taken in the second trimester of pregnancy. The clonotype comes from a female donor with multiple sclerosis, enrolled in a pregnancy study.

CDR3 sequence reads: CASSLEGTGSEAFF. The CDR3 nucleotides read TGTGCCAGCAGCTTAGAAGGGACAGGGAGTGAAGCTTTCTTT. This sequence joins TRBV7-2 and TRBJ1-1; TRBD1 agrees at 9 bases. With V trimmed by 1 base and J by 7 bases, 4 bases remained unmatched. This CDR3 has 14 amino acids. The germline V gene encodes CDR1 SGHTA and CDR2 FQGNSA. The full variable domain, rest sourced from reference TRBV7-2 and TRBJ1-1, is GAGVSQSPSNKVTEKGKDVELRCDPISGHTALYWYRQSLGQGLEFLIYFQGNSAPDKSGLPSDRFSAERTGGSVSTLTIQRTQQEDSAVYLCASSLEGTGSEAFFGQGTRLTVV.